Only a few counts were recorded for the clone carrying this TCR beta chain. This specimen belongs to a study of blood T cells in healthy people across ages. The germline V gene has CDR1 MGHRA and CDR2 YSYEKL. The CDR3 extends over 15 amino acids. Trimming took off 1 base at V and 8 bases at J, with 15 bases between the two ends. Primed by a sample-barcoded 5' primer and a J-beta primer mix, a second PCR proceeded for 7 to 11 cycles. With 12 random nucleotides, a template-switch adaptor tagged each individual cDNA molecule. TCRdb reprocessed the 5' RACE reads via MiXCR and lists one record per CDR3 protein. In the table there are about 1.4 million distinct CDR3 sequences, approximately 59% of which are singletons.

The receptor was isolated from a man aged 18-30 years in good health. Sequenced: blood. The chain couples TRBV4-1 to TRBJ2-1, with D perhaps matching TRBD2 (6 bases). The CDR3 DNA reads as TGCGCCAGCAGCCAAGTACGGGGGAACCCGGATGAGCAGTTCTTC. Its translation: CASSQVRGNPDEQFF.